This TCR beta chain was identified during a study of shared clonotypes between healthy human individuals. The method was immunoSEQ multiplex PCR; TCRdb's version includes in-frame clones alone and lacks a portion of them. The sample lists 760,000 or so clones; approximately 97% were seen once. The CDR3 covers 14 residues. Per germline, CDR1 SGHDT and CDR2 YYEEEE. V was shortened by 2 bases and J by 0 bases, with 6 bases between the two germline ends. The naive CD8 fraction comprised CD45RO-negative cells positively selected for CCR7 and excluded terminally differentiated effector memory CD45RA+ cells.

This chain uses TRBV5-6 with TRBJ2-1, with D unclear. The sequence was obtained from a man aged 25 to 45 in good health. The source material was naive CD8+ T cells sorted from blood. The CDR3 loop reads CASSLESSYNEQFF. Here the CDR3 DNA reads TGTGCCAGCAGCTTAGAAAGCTCCTACAATGAGCAGTTCTTC.